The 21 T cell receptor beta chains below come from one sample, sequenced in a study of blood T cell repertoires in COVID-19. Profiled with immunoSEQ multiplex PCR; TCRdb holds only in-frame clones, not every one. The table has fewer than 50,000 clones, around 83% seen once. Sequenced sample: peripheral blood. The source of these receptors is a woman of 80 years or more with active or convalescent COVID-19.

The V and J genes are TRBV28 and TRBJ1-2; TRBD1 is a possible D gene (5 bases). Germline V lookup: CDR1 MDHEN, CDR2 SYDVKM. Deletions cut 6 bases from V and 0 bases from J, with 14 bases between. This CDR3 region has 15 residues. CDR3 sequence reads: CASRIWGEANYGYTF. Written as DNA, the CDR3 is TGTGCCAGCAGGATATGGGGGGAGGCTAACTATGGCTACACCTTC.

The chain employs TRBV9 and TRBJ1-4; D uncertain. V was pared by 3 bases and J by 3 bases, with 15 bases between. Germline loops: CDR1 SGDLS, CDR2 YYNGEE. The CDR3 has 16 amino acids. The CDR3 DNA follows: TGTGCCAGCAGCGAGTCCTCCTCGCGGGCTAATGAAAAACTGTTTTTT. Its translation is CASSESSSRANEKLFF.

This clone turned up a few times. The CDR3 DNA is TGTGCCAGCAGGAAAAGACTGGATACCTACGAGCAGTACTTC. Translated: CASRKRLDTYEQYF. The chain uses TRBV11-2 and TRBJ2-7; no firm D call. The CDR3 sequence is 14 residues long. Trimming shortened V by 6 bases and J by 2 bases, and 14 bases separated the two germline ends. CDR1 is SGHAT and CDR2 is FQNNGV in the germline V gene.

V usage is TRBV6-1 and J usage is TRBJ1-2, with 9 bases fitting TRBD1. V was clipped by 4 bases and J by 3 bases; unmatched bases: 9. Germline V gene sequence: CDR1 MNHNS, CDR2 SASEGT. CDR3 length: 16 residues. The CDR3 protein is CASSAGTGYYYYGYTF. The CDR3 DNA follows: TGTGCCAGCAGTGCGGGGACAGGGTATTATTACTATGGCTACACCTTC.

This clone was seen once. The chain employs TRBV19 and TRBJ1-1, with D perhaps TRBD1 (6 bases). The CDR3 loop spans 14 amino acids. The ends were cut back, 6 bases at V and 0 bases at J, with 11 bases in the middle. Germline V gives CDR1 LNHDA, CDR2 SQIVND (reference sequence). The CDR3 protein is CASRPTGLNTEAFF. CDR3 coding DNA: TGTGCCAGTAGACCGACAGGCTTGAACACTGAAGCTTTCTTT. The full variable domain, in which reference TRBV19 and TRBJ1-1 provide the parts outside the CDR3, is DGGITQSPKYLFRKEGQNVTLSCEQNLNHDAMYWYRQDPGQGLRLIYYSQIVNDFQKGDIAEGYSVSREKKESFPLTVTSAQKNPTAFYLCASRPTGLNTEAFFGQGTRLTVV.

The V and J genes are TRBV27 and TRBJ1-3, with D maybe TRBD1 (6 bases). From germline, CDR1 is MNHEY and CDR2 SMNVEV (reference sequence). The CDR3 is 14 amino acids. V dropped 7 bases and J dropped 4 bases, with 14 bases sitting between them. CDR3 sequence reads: CASTMRGGGNTIYF. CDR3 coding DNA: TGTGCCAGCACCATGCGTGGGGGCGGAAACACCATATATTTT.

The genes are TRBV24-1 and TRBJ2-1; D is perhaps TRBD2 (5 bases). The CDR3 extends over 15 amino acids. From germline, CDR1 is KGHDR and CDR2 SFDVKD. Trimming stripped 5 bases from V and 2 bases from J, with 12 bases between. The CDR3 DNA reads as TGTGCCACCAGTGGAGCGGCGGTTCCCTACAATGAGCAGTTCTTC. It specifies CATSGAAVPYNEQFF.

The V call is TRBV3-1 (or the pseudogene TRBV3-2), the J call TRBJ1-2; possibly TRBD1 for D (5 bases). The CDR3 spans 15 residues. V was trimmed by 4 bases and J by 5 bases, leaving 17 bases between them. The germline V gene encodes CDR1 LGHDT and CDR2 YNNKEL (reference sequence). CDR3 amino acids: CASSPTWGERYGYTF. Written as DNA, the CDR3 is TGTGCCAGCAGCCCTACCTGGGGGGAGAGATATGGCTACACCTTC.

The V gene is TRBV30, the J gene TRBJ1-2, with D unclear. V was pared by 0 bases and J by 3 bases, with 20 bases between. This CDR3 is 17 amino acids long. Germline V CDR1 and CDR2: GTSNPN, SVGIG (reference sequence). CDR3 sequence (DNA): TGTGCCTGGAGTGTATCTGGTTGGAGAAGGCCCTACTATGGCTACACCTTC. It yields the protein CAWSVSGWRRPYYGYTF.

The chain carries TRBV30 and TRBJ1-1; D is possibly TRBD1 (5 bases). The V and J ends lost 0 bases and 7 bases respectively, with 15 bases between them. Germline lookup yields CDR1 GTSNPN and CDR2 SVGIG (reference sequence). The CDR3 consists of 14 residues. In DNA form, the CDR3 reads TGTGCCTGGAGTGTTTTGGGACTTAATAATGAAGCTTTCTTT. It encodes CAWSVLGLNNEAFF.

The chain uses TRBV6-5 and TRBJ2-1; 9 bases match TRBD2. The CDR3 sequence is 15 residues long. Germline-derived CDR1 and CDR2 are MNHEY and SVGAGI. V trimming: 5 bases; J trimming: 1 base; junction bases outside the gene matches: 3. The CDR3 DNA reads TGTGCCAGCAGTCCGACTAGCGGATCCTACAATGAGCAGTTCTTC. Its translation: CASSPTSGSYNEQFF.

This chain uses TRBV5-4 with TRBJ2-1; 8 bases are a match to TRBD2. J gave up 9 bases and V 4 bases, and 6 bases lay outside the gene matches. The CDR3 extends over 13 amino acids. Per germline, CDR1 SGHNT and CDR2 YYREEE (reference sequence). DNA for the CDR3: TGTGCCAGCAGCCTGGGACTAGTGGTTGAGCAGTTCTTC. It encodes CASSLGLVVEQFF.

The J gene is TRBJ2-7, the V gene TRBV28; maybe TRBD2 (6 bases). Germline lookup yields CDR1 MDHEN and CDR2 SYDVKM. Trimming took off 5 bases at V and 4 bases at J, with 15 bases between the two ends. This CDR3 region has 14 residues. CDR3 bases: TGTGCCAGCAGTACAAAGAGCCGGGGGTACGAGCAGTACTTC. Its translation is CASSTKSRGYEQYF.

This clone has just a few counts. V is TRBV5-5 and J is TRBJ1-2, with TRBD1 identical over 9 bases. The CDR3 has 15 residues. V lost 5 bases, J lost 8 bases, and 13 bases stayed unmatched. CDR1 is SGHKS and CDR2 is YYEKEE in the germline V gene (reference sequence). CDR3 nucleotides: TGTGCCAGCAGAGATGGGACAGGGATTAACTGGGGCTACACCTTC. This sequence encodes CASRDGTGINWGYTF.

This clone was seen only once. The CDR3 here is CASSELSVRGTGELFF. The DNA of the CDR3 is TGTGCCAGCAGTGAACTATCGGTCCGAGGGACCGGGGAGCTGTTTTTT. The rearrangement joins TRBV2 to TRBJ2-2; possibly TRBD2 for D (5 bases). The germline gives CDR1 SNHLY, CDR2 FYNNEI. Trimming removed 2 bases at V and 5 bases at J, with 15 bases between. This CDR3 contains 16 residues.

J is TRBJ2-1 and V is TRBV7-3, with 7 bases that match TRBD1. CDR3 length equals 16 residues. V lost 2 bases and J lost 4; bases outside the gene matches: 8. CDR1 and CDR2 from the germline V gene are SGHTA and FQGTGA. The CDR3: CASSLGGGQSYNEQFF. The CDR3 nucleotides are TGTGCCAGCAGCTTAGGTGGGGGACAGTCATACAATGAGCAGTTCTTC.

For the CDR3, the DNA is TGTGCCAGCAGCATAGACATCCCTGAAGCTTTCTTT. Residues: CASSIDIPEAFF. This rearrangement joins TRBV7-9 to TRBJ1-1; D unresolved. Germline values: CDR1 SEHNR, CDR2 FQNEAQ (reference sequence). The CDR3 consists of 12 residues. Trimming cost V 5 bases and J 6 bases, with 10 bases left between them.

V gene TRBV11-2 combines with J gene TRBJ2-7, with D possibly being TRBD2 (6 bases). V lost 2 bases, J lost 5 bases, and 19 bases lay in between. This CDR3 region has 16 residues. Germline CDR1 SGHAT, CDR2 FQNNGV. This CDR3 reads CASSLRRDATGDEQYF. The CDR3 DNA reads TGTGCCAGCAGCTTAAGGCGGGACGCTACGGGAGACGAGCAGTACTTC.

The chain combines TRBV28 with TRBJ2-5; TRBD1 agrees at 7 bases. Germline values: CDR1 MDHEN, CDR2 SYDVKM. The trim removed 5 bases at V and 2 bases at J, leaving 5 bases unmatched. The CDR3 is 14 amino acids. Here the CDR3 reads CASSIPGQQETQYF. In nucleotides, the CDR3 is TGTGCCAGCAGTATTCCGGGACAGCAAGAGACCCAGTACTTC.

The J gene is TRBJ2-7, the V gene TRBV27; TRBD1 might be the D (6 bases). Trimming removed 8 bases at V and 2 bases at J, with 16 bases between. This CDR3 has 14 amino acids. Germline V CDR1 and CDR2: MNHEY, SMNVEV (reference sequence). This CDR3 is CASGTWGSPYEQYF. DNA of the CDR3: TGTGCCAGCGGGACATGGGGGAGTCCCTACGAGCAGTACTTC.

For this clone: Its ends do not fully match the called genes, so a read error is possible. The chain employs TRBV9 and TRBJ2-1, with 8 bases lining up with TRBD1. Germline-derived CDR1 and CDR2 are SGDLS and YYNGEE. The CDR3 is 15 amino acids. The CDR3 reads CASSVGVTGDNEQFF. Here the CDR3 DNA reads TGTGCCAGCAGCGTAGGAGTGACAGGGGACAATGAACAGTTCTTC.